The clone carrying this TCR beta chain was found a few times. Residents of about two dozen US areas, aged roughly 18 to 89 years, made up the participants. Sequenced by immunoSEQ multiplex PCR; TCRdb stores in-frame clones only, minus some. The table includes some 290,000 clones, nearly 90% detected once. This specimen belongs to a study of blood T cell repertoires in COVID-19. CDR1 is ENHRY, CDR2 SYGVKD, per germline. The CDR3 covers 16 residues. J lost 1 base, V lost 11 bases, and 16 bases had no gene match. This TCR was sampled from a woman aged 25-40 years who had recovered from COVID-19. The gene calls are TRBV10-3 and TRBJ2-7, with 8 positions matching TRBD2. Sequenced input: PBMCs or T cells enriched from blood (not recorded which). The CDR3: CALSKRVAGNSYEQYF. CDR3 nucleotide sequence: TGTGCCCTCTCGAAGAGGGTAGCGGGGAATTCCTACGAGCAGTACTTC.